This T cell receptor beta chain was profiled in a study of blood T cell repertoires in COVID-19. Using immunoSEQ multiplex PCR, the repertoire was profiled, and TCRdb retains in-frame clones only, with some absent. Of 25,000 to 35,000 clones in the sample, more than 80% were seen once. The V and J ends lost 0 bases and 4 bases respectively, with 5 bases between them. CDR3 length: 13 amino acids. Germline-derived CDR1 and CDR2 are SGHRS and YFSETQ. The TCR was taken from a man older than 75 with acute or convalescent COVID-19. The source material was peripheral blood. The rearrangement links TRBV5-1 to TRBJ2-1; D gene unclear. In DNA, the CDR3 is TGCGCCAGCAGCTTGGAGCCTTACAATGAGCAGTTCTTC. This sequence encodes CASSLEPYNEQFF.